This T cell receptor beta chain was retrieved from a study of blood T cell repertoires in COVID-19. The germline gives CDR1 SNHLY, CDR2 FYNNEI. The CDR3 contains 18 residues. V was cut by 1 base and J by 0 bases, with 13 bases left in between. Some clones are missing from TCRdb's copy, which holds only in-frame ones; the method was immunoSEQ multiplex PCR. The sample contains more than 15,000 clones, about 88% of which appear only once. The chain is built from TRBV2 and TRBJ1-6; the D gene is possibly TRBD1 (6 bases). Sequencing input: peripheral blood. This sequence originates from a man aged 35-49 years with active COVID-19. The CDR3 spells CASSEVRGASSYNSPLHF. CDR3 nucleotide sequence: TGTGCCAGCAGTGAAGTACGGGGGGCGAGCTCCTATAATTCACCCCTCCACTTT.